This T cell receptor (beta chain) was profiled in a study of CD8 T cells in ankylosing spondylitis. Findings and caveats of the study: Roughly 8 highly homologous variants formed a TCR beta motif that appeared characteristic of ankylosing spondylitis blood. Before this, some motif variants had been reported in reactive arthritis synovial fluid and blood.

This clonotype has a single count. What it recognizes is unknown. The CDR3 has 16 residues. Trimming left V 1 base short and J 1 base short, with 13 bases between. CDR1 and CDR2 (germline): SGHDN, FVKESK. Each CDR3 protein is one row after TCRdb ran MiXCR on the 5' RACE reads. The sample includes about 750,000 distinct CDR3 sequences, under 20% seen only once; the top ten take 15% to 20%. The chain recombines TRBV14 with TRBJ1-1, with D hard to call. Sequencing was carried out using blood, either unsorted or a sorted T cell fraction (not recorded which). The sequence was collected from a male donor with ankylosing spondylitis. In nucleotides, the CDR3 is TGTGCCAGCAGCCAAGGCCTTGGTGCGGGGAACACTGAAGCTTTCTTT. It yields the protein CASSQGLGAGNTEAFF.